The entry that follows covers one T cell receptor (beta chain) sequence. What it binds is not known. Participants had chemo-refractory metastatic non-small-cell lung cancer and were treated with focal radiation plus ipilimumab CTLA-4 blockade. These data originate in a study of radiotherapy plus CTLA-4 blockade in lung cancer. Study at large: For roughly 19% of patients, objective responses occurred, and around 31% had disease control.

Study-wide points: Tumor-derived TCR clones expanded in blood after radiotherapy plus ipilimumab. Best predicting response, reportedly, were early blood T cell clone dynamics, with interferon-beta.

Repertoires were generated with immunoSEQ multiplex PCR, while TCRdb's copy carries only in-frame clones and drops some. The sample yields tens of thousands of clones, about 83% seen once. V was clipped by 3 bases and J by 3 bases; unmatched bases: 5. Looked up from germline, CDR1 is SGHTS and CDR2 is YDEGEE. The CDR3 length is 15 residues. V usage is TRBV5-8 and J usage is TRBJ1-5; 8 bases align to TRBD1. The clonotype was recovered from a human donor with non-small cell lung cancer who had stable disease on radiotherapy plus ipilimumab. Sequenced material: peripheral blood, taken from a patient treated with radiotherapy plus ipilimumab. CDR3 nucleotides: TGTGCCAGCAGCTGGGGACAGGTCCACAATCAGCCCCAGCATTTT. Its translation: CASSWGQVHNQPQHF.